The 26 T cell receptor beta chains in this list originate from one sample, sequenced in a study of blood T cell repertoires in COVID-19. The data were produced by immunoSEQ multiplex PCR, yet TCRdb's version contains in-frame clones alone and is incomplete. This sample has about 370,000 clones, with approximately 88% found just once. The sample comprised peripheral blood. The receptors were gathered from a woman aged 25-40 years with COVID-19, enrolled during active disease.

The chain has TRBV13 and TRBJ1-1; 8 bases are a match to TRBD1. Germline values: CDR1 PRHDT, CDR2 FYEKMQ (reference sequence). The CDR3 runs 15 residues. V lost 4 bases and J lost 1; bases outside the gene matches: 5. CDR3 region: CASSSSGTGNTEAFF. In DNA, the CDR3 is TGTGCCAGCAGCTCTTCCGGGACAGGGAACACTGAAGCTTTCTTT.

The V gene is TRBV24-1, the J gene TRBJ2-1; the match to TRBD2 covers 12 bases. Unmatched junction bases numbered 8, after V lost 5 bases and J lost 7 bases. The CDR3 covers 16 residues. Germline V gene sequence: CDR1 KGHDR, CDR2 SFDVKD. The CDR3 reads CATSAPWTSGDNEQFF. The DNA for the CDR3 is TGTGCCACCAGTGCCCCGTGGACTAGCGGGGATAATGAGCAGTTCTTC.

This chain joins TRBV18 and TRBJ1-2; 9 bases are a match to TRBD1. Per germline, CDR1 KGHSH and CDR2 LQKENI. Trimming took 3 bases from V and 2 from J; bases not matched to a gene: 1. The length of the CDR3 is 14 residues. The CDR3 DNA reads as TGTGCCAGCTCACCCGGGACAGGGAACTATGGCTACACCTTC. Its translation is CASSPGTGNYGYTF.

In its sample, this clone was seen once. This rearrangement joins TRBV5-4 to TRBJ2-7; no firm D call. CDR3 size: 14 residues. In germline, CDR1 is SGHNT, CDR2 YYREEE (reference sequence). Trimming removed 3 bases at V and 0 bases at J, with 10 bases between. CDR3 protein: CASSSDLSSYEQYF. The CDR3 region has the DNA TGTGCCAGCAGCTCAGACTTGAGCTCCTACGAGCAGTACTTC.

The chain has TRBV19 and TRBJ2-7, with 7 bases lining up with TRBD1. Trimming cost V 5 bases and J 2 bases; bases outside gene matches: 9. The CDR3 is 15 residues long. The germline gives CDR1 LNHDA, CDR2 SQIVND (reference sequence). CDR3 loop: CASSAAGTEPYEQYF. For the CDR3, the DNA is TGTGCCAGTAGTGCAGCCGGGACAGAGCCCTACGAGCAGTACTTC.

CDR3 in amino acids: CASSFSGGSYNEQFF. In nucleotides, the CDR3 is TGTGCCAGCAGTTTCTCCGGGGGCTCCTACAATGAGCAGTTCTTC. This sequence joins TRBV6-2 or TRBV6-3 and TRBJ2-1, with D tentatively TRBD2 (6 bases). The CDR3 is 15 residues long. With 4 bases removed from V and 0 bases from J, the gap between germline ends came to 10 bases. From germline, CDR1 is MNHEY and CDR2 SVGEGT.

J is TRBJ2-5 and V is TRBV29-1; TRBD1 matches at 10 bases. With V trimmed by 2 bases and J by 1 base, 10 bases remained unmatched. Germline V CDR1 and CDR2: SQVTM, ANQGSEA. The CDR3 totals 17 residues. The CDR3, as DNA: TGCAGCGTTGAAAAGGCCTCCGGGACAGGGGCCCAAGAGACCCAGTACTTC. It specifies CSVEKASGTGAQETQYF.

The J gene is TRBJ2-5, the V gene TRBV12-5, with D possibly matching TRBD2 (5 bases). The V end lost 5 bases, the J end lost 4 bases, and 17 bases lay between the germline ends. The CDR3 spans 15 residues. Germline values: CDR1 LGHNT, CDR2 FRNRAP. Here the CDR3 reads CASGPRVGVRETQYF. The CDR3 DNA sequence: TGTGCTAGTGGTCCCCGGGTGGGAGTTAGAGAGACCCAGTACTTC.

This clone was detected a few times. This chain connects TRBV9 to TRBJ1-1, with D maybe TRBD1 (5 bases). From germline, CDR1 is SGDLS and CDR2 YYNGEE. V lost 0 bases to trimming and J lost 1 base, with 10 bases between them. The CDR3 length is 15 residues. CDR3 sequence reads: CASSVGTGENTEAFF. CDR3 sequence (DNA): TGTGCCAGCAGCGTAGGTACAGGAGAGAACACTGAAGCTTTCTTT.

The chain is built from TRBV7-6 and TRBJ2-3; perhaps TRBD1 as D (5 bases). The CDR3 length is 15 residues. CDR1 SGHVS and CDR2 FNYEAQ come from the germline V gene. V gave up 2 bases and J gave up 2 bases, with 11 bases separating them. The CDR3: CASSLSGRDTDTQYF. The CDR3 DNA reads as TGTGCCAGCAGCTTATCGGGCAGGGACACAGATACGCAGTATTTT.

CDR3: CSVKGNMNTEAFF. CDR3 in DNA: TGCAGCGTTAAGGGGAACATGAACACTGAAGCTTTCTTT. The chain recombines TRBV29-1 with TRBJ1-1, with a tentative D call TRBD1 (5 bases). The CDR3 contains 13 residues. Trimming shortened V by 5 bases and J by 0 bases, and 10 bases separated the two germline ends. Germline V gene lookup returns CDR1 SQVTM and CDR2 ANQGSEA.

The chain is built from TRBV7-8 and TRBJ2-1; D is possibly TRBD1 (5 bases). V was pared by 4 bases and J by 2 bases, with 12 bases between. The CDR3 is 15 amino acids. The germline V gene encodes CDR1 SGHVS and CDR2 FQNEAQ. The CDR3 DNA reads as TGTGCCAGCAGCTCCCAAGGGGCCACCTACAATGAGCAGTTCTTC. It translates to CASSSQGATYNEQFF.

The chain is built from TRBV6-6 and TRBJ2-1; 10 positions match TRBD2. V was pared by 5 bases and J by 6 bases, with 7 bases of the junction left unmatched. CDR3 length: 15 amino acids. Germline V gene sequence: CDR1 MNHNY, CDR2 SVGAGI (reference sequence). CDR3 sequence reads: CASSPSGRGFNEQFF. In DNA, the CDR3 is TGTGCCAGCAGTCCAAGCGGGAGGGGTTTCAATGAGCAGTTCTTC.

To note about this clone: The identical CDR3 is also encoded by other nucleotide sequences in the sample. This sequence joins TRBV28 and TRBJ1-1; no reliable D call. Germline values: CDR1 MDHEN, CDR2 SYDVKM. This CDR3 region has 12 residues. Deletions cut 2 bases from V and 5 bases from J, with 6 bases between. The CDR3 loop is CASSLLRTEAFF. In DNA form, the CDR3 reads TGTGCCAGCAGTTTACTGAGGACTGAAGCTTTCTTT. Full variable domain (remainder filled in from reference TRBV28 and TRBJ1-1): DVKVTQSSRYLVKRTGEKVFLECVQDMDHENMFWYRQDPGLGLRLIYFSYDVKMKEKGDIPEGYSVSREKKERFSLILESASTNQTSMYLCASSLLRTEAFFGQGTRLTVV.

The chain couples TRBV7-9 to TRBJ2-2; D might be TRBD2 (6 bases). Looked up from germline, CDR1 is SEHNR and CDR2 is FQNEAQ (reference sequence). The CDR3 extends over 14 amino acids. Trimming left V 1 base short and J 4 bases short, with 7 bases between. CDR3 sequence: CASSLVGGTGELFF. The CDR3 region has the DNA TGTGCCAGCAGCTTAGTGGGGGGCACCGGGGAGCTGTTTTTT.

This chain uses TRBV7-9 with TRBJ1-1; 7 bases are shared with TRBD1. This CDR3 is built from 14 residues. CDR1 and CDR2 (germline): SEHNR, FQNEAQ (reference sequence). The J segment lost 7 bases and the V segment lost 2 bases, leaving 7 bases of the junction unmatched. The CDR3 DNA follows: TGTGCCAGCAGCTTAAGAGGGGGCGACAATGAAGCTTTCTTT. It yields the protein CASSLRGGDNEAFF.

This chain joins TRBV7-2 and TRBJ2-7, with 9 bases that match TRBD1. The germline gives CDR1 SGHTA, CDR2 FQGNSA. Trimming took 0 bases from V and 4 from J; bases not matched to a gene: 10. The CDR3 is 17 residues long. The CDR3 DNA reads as TGTGCCAGCAGCTTAGCGGCGGTGCACAGGGGGCTTTACGAGCAGTACTTC. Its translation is CASSLAAVHRGLYEQYF. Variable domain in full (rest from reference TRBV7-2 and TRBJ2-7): GAGVSQSPSNKVTEKGKDVELRCDPISGHTALYWYRQSLGQGLEFLIYFQGNSAPDKSGLPSDRFSAERTGGSVSTLTIQRTQQEDSAVYLCASSLAAVHRGLYEQYFGPGTRLTVT.

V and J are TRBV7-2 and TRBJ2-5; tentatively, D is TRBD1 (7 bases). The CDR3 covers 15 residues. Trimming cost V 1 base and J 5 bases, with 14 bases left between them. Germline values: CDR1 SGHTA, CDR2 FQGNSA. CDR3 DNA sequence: TGTGCCAGCAGCTTAGGGAGGGGGCGCATGGAGACCCAGTACTTC. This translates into CASSLGRGRMETQYF.

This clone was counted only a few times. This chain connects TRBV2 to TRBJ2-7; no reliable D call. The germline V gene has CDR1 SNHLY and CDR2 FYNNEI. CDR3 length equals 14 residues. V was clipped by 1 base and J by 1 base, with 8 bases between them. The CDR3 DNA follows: TGTGCCAGCAGTGAAGGTCAGTTTTCCTACGAGCAGTACTTC. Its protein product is CASSEGQFSYEQYF.

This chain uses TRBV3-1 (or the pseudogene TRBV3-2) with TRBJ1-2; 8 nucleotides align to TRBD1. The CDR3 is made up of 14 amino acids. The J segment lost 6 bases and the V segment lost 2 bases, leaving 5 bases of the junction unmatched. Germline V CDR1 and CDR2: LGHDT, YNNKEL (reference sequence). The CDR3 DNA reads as TGTGCCAGCAGCCAACAGGGGGCGAGTGATGGCTACACCTTC. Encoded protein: CASSQQGASDGYTF.

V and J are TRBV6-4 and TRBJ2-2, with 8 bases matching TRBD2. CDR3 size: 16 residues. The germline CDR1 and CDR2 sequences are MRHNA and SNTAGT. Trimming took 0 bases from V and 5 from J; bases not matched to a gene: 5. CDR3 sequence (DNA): TGTGCCAGCAGTGACTCGTTAGCGGGGTCGACCGGGGAGCTGTTTTTT. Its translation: CASSDSLAGSTGELFF.

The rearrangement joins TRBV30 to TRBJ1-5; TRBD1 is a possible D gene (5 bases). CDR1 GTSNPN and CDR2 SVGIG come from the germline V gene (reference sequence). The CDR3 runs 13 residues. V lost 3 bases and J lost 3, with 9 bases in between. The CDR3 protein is CAWSGGDNQPQHF. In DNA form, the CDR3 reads TGTGCCTGGAGCGGGGGAGACAATCAGCCCCAGCATTTT.

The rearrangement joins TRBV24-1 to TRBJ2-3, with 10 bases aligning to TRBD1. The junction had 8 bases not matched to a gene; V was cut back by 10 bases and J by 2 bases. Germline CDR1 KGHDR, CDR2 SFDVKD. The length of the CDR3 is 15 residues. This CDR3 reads CATGPGQGVTDTQYF. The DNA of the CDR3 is TGTGCCACTGGACCTGGACAGGGGGTCACAGATACGCAGTATTTT.

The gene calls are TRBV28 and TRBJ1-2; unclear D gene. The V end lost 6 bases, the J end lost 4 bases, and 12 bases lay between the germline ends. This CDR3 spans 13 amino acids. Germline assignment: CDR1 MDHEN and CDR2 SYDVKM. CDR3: CASSLSLIYGYTF. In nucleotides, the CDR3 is TGTGCCAGCAGCCTATCACTCATCTATGGCTACACCTTC.

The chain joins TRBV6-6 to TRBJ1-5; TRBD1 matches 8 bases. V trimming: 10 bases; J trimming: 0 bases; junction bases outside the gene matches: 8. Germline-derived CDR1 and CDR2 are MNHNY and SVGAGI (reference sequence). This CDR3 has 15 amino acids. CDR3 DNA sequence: TGTGCCACATTAAAAGGACAGGGTAGCAATCAGCCCCAGCATTTT. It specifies CATLKGQGSNQPQHF.

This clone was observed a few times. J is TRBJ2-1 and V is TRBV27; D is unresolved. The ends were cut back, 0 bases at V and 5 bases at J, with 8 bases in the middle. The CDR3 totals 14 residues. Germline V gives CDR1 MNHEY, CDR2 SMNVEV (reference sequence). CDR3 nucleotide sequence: TGTGCCAGCAGTTTATCGGGCTACCACAATGAGCAGTTCTTC. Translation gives CASSLSGYHNEQFF.